The clone carrying this T cell receptor (beta chain) was detected only once. Data came from immunoSEQ multiplex PCR; TCRdb stores just in-frame clones and leaves some out. The sample consists of a few hundred thousand clones, roughly three quarters of them appearing once. The data were taken from a study of shared clonotypes between healthy human individuals. Germline V gene sequence: CDR1 SGHAT, CDR2 FQNNGV. The CDR3 covers 17 residues. V lost 5 bases, J lost 2 bases, and 20 bases lay in between. Sequenced sample: PBMCs. The gene calls are TRBV11-2 and TRBJ2-3; D perhaps matches TRBD1 (6 bases). This receptor was obtained from a woman between 40 and 55 years old in good health. Some clones in this sample may be carry-over from other donors' samples. In nucleotides, the CDR3 is TGTGCCAGCAGCCCCCGAACAGGGCAAGGATCCACAGATACGCAGTATTTT. Translation gives CASSPRTGQGSTDTQYF.